Listed below are T cell receptor beta chains from one sample, sequenced in a study of blood T cell repertoires in COVID-19. Measured with immunoSEQ multiplex PCR; TCRdb has only the in-frame clones, and not every one. The sample holds about 140,000 clones, around 73% seen once. The sequenced sample consisted of peripheral blood. The source is a woman between 45 and 65 years old with active or convalescent COVID-19. Each CDR3 is given with its conserved first and last residue. A D gene is named only where the DNA matches it firmly. The size field is filled for only some rows; it gives once, few, many or a size class.

TRBV3-1/TRBV3-2,-,TRBJ1-1,-,TGTGCCAGCAGAAAAGACAGGACTGAAGCTTTCTTT,CASRKDRTEAFF
TRBV3-1/TRBV3-2,TRBD2,TRBJ2-5,-,TGTGCCAGCAGCCAAGGACTACTAGCGGGGAATAAAGAGACCCAGTACTTC,CASSQGLLAGNKETQYF
TRBV12-5,TRBD1,TRBJ2-7,-,TGTGCTAGTGGTTTGGTAGTGAGGGGACAGGGCGACGAGCAGTACTTC,CASGLVVRGQGDEQYF
TRBV6-1,-,TRBJ1-2,-,TGTGCCAGCAGTGAAGCTTTGGGGCCGGTCTATGGCTACACCTTC,CASSEALGPVYGYTF
TRBV19,TRBD1,TRBJ2-2,few,TGTGCCAGTACCACGGACAGGCGAAACACCGGGGAGCTGTTTTTT,CASTTDRRNTGELFF
TRBV5-6,-,TRBJ2-2,-,TGTGCCAGCAGCGGGAGAGTGACCGGGGAGCTGTTTTTT,CASSGRVTGELFF
TRBV29-1,TRBD1,TRBJ1-4,-,TGCAGCGTTGGGACAGGGGGCGGGAGTGAAAAACTGTTTTTT,CSVGTGGGSEKLFF
TRBV9,-,TRBJ1-5,once,TGTGCCAGCAGCGTGGACACTGATCAGCCCCAGCATTTT,CASSVDTDQPQHF
TRBV7-2,TRBD1,TRBJ2-1,once,TGTGCCAGCAGCTCATGGACAGGGTTGGGGAATGAGCAGTTCTTC,CASSSWTGLGNEQFF
TRBV13,TRBD2,TRBJ2-1,-,TGTGCCAGCAGCTTTGCGGGAGCTTACAATGAGCAGTTCTTC,CASSFAGAYNEQFF
TRBV6-1,-,TRBJ2-5,-,TGTGCCAGCAGTGAAGCGGCCCTAGGGACCCAGTACTTC,CASSEAALGTQYF
TRBV6-5,TRBD1,TRBJ1-2,few,TGTGCCAGCAGTTCCTACAGGGGTGTGGATGGCTACACCTTC,CASSSYRGVDGYTF
TRBV18,-,TRBJ2-3,-,TGTGCCAGCTCACTCCGGGACTGGGGCACAGATACGCAGTATTTT,CASSLRDWGTDTQYF
TRBV6-5,TRBD1,TRBJ1-5,-,TGTGCCAGCAGGCCCGGACAGGGATTCAGTCAGCCCCAGCATTTT,CASRPGQGFSQPQHF
TRBV30,TRBD2,TRBJ2-1,-,TGTGCCTGGAGTTGGCGGGCGGGGGGTCATGAGCAGTTCTTC,CAWSWRAGGHEQFF
TRBV5-1,-,TRBJ1-1,-,TGCGCCAGCAGCTTGGAAGGGGGTGGTACTGAAGCTTTCTTT,CASSLEGGGTEAFF
TRBV16,-,TRBJ2-2,-,TGTGCCAGCAGCCCTCGCACCGGGGAGCTGTTTTTT,CASSPRTGELFF
TRBV19,-,TRBJ2-7,few,TGTGCCAGTAGGGGTGGCAGGGGCCTCTCCTACGAGCAGTACTTC,CASRGGRGLSYEQYF
TRBV27,TRBD2,TRBJ2-5,-,TGTGCCAGCAGAGGACTAGCGGGAGAAGTAGGTGAGACCCAGTACTTC,CASRGLAGEVGETQYF
TRBV6-6,TRBD2,TRBJ2-7,-,TGTGCCAGCAGTTTGAGCGGGAGAGGCAGCGAGCAGTACTTC,CASSLSGRGSEQYF
TRBV11-2,-,TRBJ1-5,-,TGTGCCAGCAGCGTCGGGGTTTACCAGCCCCAGCATTTT,CASSVGVYQPQHF
TRBV18,-,TRBJ2-1,once,TGTGCCAGCTCACCCTCCCCAGGGAACAATGAGCAGTTCTTC,CASSPSPGNNEQFF
TRBV28,TRBD2,TRBJ2-7,-,TGTGCCAGCAGTTTAAGGACTAGCGGGAGCTACGAGCAGTACTTC,CASSLRTSGSYEQYF
TRBV5-1,-,TRBJ2-3,-,TGCGCCAGCAGCTTAAATGTGGAGACAGATACGCAGTATTTT,CASSLNVETDTQYF
TRBV18,TRBD1,TRBJ1-1,once,TGTGCCAGCTCACCCCTCAGGGACAGGGGTTTCGTGAACACTGAAGCTTTCTTT,CASSPLRDRGFVNTEAFF
TRBV28,TRBD1,TRBJ1-1,-,TGTGCCAGCAGTGAGACAGGGGTGGGGAACACTGAAGCTTTCTTT,CASSETGVGNTEAFF
TRBV29-1,-,TRBJ1-2,few,TGCAGCGTTGAAAAGGGGCAGGGGTATGGCTACACCTTC,CSVEKGQGYGYTF
TRBV27,-,TRBJ1-1,-,TGTGCCAGCAGTTTAAGGCGGCAGAACACTGAAGCTTTCTTT,CASSLRRQNTEAFF
TRBV19,-,TRBJ1-4,once,TGTGCCAGTAGCAACCCCGGGAGCGGGAACGAAAAACTGTTTTTT,CASSNPGSGNEKLFF
TRBV3-1/TRBV3-2,-,TRBJ2-7,few,TGTGCCAGCAGCCAACATGACAACAGGGAGGGGGCCTACGAGCAGTACTTC,CASSQHDNREGAYEQYF
TRBV5-4,TRBD2,TRBJ2-7,-,TGTGCCAGCAGTTCTAGCGGGGCTTACGAGCAGTACTTC,CASSSSGAYEQYF
TRBV6-1,TRBD1,TRBJ1-5,-,TGTGCCAGCAGTGGCTGGGACAGGGGGAAGTATAGCAATCAGCCCCAGCATTTT,CASSGWDRGKYSNQPQHF
TRBV18,TRBD1,TRBJ1-2,-,TGTGCCAGCTCACCCAAACACTTGATAATGGGACAGTACTATGGCTACACCTTC,CASSPKHLIMGQYYGYTF
TRBV2,TRBD1,TRBJ1-1,-,TGTGCCAGCAGGACAGGGGGATGGACTGAAGCTTTCTTT,CASRTGGWTEAFF
TRBV5-5,-,TRBJ1-1,-,TGTGCCAGCAGTCCCGGGGGTGGCACTGAAGCTTTCTTT,CASSPGGGTEAFF
TRBV27,TRBD1,TRBJ2-3,-,TGTGCCAGCCGGGGGACAGGTCGGGATACGCAGTATTTT,CASRGTGRDTQYF
TRBV7-9,TRBD1,TRBJ1-3,-,TGTGCCAGCAGCTCATCCGGGACAGGGGCGAAAGGAAACACCATATATTTT,CASSSSGTGAKGNTIYF
TRBV15,TRBD1,TRBJ2-5,-,TGTGCCACCAGCAGAGATATAGTGGGACAGGGACAGGAGACCCAGTACTTC,CATSRDIVGQGQETQYF
TRBV27,TRBD2,TRBJ2-3,-,TGTGCCAGCAGTTCTAGCGGGGGAGTCATGGCAGATACGCAGTATTTT,CASSSSGGVMADTQYF
TRBV5-6,TRBD2,TRBJ2-5,few,TGTGCCAGCAGCTTGAAGATAGCGGGACTGTGGGCCCAGTACTTC,CASSLKIAGLWAQYF
TRBV14,-,TRBJ1-4,-,TGTGCCAGCAGCCGGGCCAGCGGGGGCGAAAAACTGTTTTTT,CASSRASGGEKLFF
TRBV4-3,-,TRBJ2-7,-,TGCGCCAGCCTGAGGGGGGGGTGGCACTCCTACGAGCAGTACTTC,CASLRGGWHSYEQYF
TRBV6-5,-,TRBJ1-2,-,TGTGCCAGCTACCGTGGGGCTCAGGGGAGCTATGGCTACACCTTC,CASYRGAQGSYGYTF
TRBV12-3/TRBV12-4,TRBD1,TRBJ1-2,-,TGTGCCAGCAGCCGGGACAGGTCCGGCTACACCTTC,CASSRDRSGYTF
TRBV28,TRBD2,TRBJ2-2,-,TGTGCCAGCAGTTTACCTCTCCTAGCGGGAGGATGGAACACCGGGGAGCTGTTTTTT,CASSLPLLAGGWNTGELFF
TRBV19,-,TRBJ2-2,-,TGTGCCAGCCAGATAGCGGCCAAGAACACCGGGGAGCTGTTTTTT,CASQIAAKNTGELFF
TRBV10-3,TRBD2,TRBJ2-7,-,TGTGCCATCAGTGTTCAGCGGGAGTCGGGCGAGCAGTACTTC,CAISVQRESGEQYF
TRBV9,-,TRBJ1-4,once,TGTGCCAGCAGCGTGGGGGGGACTAATGAAAAACTGTTTTTT,CASSVGGTNEKLFF
TRBV24-1,-,TRBJ1-1,-,TGTGCCACCAGTGCAGGGGTGAACACTGAAGCTTTCTTT,CATSAGVNTEAFF
TRBV5-1,TRBD2,TRBJ2-2,-,TGCGCCAGCAGCAGAATCGGACTAGCGGGAGTAGGAGCCGGGGAGCTGTTTTTT,CASSRIGLAGVGAGELFF
TRBV5-1,TRBD1,TRBJ1-2,-,TGCGCCAGCAGCTGGGACAGGGCCATAAGCTATGGCTACACCTTC,CASSWDRAISYGYTF
TRBV27,TRBD1,TRBJ1-2,-,TGTGCCAGCAGTTCCGGGACAGGGGCCTATGGCTACACCTTC,CASSSGTGAYGYTF
TRBV7-2,TRBD1,TRBJ1-2,once,TGTGCCAGCAGCTTCTATAGGACAGGGGGGAATGGCTACACCTTC,CASSFYRTGGNGYTF
TRBV9,-,TRBJ1-1,-,TGTGCCAGCAGCGCCCGACAGGCGGTGAACACTGAAGCTTTCTTT,CASSARQAVNTEAFF
TRBV7-9,TRBD1,TRBJ1-6,-,TGTGCCAGCAGCCGGGACAGCGCGAATTCACCCCTCCACTTT,CASSRDSANSPLHF
TRBV10-2,TRBD2,TRBJ2-1,-,TGCGCCAGCATCGGACTAGCGGGGCCCAATGAGCAGTTCTTC,CASIGLAGPNEQFF
TRBV7-8,TRBD1,TRBJ1-6,-,TGTGCCAGCAGCTTACGGAGTCGGCAGGGGGATTACTATAATTCACCCCTCCACTTT,CASSLRSRQGDYYNSPLHF